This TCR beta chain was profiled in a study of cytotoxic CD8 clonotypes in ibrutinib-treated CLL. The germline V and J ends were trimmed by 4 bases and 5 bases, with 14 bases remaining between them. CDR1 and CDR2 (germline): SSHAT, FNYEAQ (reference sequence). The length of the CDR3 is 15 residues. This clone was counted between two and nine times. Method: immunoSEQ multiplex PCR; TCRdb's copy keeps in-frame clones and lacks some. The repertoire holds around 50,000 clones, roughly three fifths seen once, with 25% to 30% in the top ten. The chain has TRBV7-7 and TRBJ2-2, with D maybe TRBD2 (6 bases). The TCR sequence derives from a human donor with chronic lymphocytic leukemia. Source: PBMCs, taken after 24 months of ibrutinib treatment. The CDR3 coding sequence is TGTGCCAGCAGCTCCGAGGAGGGTTGGACCGGGGAGCTGTTTTTT. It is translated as CASSSEEGWTGELFF.